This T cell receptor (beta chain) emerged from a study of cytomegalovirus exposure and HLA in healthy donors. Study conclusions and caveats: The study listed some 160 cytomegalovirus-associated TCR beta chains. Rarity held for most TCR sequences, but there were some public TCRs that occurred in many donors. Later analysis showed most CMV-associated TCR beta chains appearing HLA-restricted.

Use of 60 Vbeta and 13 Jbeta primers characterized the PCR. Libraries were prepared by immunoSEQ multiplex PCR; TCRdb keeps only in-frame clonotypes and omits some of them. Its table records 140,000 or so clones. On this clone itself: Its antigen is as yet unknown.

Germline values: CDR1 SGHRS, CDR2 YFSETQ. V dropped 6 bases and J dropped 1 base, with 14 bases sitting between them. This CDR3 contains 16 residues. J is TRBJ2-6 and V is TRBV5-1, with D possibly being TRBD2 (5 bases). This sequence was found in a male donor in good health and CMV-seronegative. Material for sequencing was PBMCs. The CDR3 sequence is CASTTGKGSGANVLTF. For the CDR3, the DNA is TGCGCCAGCACCACCGGGAAAGGGTCTGGGGCCAACGTCCTGACTTTC.